The source of this T cell receptor beta chain is a study of monozygotic twins with inflammatory bowel disease. TCRdb reprocessed the 5' RACE reads, keeping one entry per CDR3 protein, no DNA. This table holds about 210,000 distinct CDR3 sequences. The receptor's source is a human donor with ulcerative colitis or Crohn's disease, or a healthy co-twin of an affected twin (not recorded which). The specimen sequenced was blood.

CDR3 residues: CASSPDRGQGDTQYF. The V call is TRBV12-3 or TRBV12-4, the J call TRBJ2-3; TCRdb returns TRBD1, unconfirmable since there is no DNA. The CDR3 sequence is 15 residues long.